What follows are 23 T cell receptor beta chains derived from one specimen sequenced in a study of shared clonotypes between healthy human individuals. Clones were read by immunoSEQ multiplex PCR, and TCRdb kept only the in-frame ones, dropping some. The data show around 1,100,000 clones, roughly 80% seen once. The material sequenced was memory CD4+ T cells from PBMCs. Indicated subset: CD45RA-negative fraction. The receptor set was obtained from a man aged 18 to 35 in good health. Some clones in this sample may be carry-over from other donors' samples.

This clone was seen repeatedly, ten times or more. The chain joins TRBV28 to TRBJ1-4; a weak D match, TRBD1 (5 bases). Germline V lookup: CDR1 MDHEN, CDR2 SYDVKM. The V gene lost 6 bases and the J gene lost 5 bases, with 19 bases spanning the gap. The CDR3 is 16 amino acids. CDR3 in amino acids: CASSHAGEEINEKLFF. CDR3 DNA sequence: TGTGCCAGCAGCCACGCGGGGGAGGAGATAAATGAAAAACTGTTTTTT.

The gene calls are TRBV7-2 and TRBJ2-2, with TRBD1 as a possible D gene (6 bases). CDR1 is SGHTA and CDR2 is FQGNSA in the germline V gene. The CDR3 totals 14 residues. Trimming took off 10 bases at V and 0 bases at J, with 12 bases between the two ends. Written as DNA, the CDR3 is TGTGCCATGAAGACAGGAGCGAACACCGGGGAGCTGTTTTTT. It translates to CAMKTGANTGELFF.

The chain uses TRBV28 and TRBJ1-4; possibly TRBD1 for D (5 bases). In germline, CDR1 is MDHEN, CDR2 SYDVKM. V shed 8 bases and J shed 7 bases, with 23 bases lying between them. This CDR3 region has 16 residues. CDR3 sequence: CASSGTGLSLGEKLFF. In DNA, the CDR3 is TGTGCCAGCTCCGGGACGGGATTATCGTTAGGTGAAAAACTGTTTTTT.

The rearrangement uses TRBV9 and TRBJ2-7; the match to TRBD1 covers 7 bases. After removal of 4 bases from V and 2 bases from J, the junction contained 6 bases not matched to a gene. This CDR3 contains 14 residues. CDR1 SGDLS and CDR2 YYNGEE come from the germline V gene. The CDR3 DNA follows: TGTGCCAGCAGCTTCGGGACAGCCGCCTACGAGCAGTACTTC. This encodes CASSFGTAAYEQYF.

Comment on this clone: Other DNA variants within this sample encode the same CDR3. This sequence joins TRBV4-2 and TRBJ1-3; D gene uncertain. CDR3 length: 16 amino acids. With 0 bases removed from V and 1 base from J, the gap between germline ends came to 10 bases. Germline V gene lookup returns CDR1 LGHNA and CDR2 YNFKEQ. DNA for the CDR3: TGTGCCAGCAGCCAAGATCCTGGCGGATCTGGAAACACCATATATTTT. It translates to CASSQDPGGSGNTIYF.

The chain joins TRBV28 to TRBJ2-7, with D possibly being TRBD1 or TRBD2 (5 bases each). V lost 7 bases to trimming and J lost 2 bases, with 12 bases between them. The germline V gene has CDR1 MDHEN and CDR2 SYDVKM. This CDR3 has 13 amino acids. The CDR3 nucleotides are TGTGCCAGCACCCCGGGGCCCACCTACGAGCAGTACTTC. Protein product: CASTPGPTYEQYF.

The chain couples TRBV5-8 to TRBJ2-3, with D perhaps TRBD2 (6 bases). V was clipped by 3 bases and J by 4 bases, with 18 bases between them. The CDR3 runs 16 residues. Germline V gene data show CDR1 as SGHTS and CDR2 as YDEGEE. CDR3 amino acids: CASSYNGVAAADTQYF. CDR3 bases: TGTGCCAGCAGCTATAACGGGGTAGCGGCGGCAGATACGCAGTATTTT.

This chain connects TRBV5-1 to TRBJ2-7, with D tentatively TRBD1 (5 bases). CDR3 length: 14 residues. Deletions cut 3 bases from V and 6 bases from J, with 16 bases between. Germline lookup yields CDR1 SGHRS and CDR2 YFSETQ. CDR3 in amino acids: CASSSAQGSGEQYF. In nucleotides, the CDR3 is TGCGCCAGCAGCTCGGCCCAGGGATCGGGCGAGCAGTACTTC.

CDR3 coding DNA: TGTGCCTGGGCGCGGGGGCGGGACCAGCCCCAGCATTTT. Translating it yields CAWARGRDQPQHF. V is TRBV30 and J is TRBJ1-5, with a tentative D call TRBD1 (6 bases). The V gene lost 5 bases and the J gene lost 7 bases, with 15 bases spanning the gap. The V gene's germline CDR1 is GTSNPN and CDR2 SVGIG (reference sequence). This CDR3 has 13 amino acids.

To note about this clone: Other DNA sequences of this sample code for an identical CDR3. CDR3 nucleotides: TGTGCCAGCAGCTTAGGGAGGGGGAACACTGAAGCTTTCTTT. Protein product: CASSLGRGNTEAFF. V is TRBV7-2 and J is TRBJ1-1, with D perhaps matching TRBD1 (5 bases). Trimming cost V 1 base and J 1 base, with 7 bases left between them. Germline-derived CDR1 and CDR2 are SGHTA and FQGNSA. The CDR3 is 14 amino acids. Full variable domain (remainder filled in from reference TRBV7-2 and TRBJ1-1): GAGVSQSPSNKVTEKGKDVELRCDPISGHTALYWYRQSLGQGLEFLIYFQGNSAPDKSGLPSDRFSAERTGGSVSTLTIQRTQQEDSAVYLCASSLGRGNTEAFFGQGTRLTVV.

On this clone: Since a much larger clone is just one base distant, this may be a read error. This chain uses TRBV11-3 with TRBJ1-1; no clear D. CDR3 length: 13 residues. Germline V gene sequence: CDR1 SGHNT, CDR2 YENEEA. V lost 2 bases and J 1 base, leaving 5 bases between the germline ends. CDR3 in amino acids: CASSLHGNTEAFF. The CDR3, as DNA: TGTGCCAGCAGCTTACACGGGAACACTGAAGCTTTCTTT.

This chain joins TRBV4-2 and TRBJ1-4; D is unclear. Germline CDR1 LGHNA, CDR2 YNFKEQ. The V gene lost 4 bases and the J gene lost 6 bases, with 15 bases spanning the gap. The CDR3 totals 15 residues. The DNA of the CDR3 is TGTGCCAGCAGCCGAGTGGAGGTGGGAGATGAAAAACTGTTTTTT. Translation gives CASSRVEVGDEKLFF.

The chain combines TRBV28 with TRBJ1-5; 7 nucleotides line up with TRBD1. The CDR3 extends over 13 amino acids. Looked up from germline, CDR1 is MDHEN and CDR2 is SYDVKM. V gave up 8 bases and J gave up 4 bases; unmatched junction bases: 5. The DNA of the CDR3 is TGTGCCAGCGGACAGGTTGTAAATCAGCCCCAGCATTTT. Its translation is CASGQVVNQPQHF.

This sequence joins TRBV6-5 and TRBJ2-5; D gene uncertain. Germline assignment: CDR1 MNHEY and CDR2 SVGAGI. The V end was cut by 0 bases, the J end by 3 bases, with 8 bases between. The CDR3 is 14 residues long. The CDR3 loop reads CASSYSGPEETQYF. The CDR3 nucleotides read TGTGCCAGCAGTTACTCAGGCCCAGAAGAGACCCAGTACTTC.

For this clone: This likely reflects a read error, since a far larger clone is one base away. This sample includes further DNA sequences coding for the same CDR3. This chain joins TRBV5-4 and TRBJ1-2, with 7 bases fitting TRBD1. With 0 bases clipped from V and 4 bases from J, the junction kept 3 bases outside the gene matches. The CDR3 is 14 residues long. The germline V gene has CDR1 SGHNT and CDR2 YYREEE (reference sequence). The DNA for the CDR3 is TGTGCCAGCAGCTTGGACAGGGGAGGCTATGGCTACACCTTC. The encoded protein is CASSLDRGGYGYTF.

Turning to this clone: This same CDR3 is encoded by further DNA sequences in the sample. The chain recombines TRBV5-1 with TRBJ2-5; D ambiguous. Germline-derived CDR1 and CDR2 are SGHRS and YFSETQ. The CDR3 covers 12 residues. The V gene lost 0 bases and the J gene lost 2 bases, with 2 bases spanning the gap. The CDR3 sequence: CASSLGQETQYF. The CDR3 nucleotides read TGCGCCAGCAGCTTGGGTCAAGAGACCCAGTACTTC.

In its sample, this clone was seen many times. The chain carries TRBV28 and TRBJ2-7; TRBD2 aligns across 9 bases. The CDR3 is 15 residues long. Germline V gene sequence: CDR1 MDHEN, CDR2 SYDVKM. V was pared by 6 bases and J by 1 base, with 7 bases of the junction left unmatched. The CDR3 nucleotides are TGTGCCAGCAGATATGCGGGAGGGCCTTCCTACGAGCAGTACTTC. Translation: CASRYAGGPSYEQYF.

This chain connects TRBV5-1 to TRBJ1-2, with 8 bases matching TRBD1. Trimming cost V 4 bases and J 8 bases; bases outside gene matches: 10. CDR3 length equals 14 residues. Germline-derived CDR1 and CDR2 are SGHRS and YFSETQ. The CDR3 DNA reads TGCGCCAGCAGCGCCGGGACAGGAACAGGGGGCTACACCTTC. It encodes CASSAGTGTGGYTF.

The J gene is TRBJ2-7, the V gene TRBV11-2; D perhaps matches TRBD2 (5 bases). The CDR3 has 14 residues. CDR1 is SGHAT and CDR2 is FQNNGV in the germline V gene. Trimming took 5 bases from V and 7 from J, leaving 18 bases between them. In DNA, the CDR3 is TGTGCCAGCAGCGGCCAACGCACTACGGGGGAGCAGTACTTC. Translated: CASSGQRTTGEQYF.

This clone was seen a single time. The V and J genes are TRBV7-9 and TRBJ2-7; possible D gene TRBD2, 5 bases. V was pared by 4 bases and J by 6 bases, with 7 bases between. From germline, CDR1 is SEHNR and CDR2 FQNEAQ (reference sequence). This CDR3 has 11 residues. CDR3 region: CASSSAGEQYF. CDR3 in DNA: TGTGCCAGCAGCTCCGCGGGCGAGCAGTACTTC.

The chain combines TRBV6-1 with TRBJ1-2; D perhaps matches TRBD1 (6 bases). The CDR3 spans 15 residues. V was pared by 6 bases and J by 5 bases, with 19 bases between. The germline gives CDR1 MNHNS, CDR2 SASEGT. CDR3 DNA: TGTGCCAGCAGACCCCCGGGGGGCGCCTGGTATGGCTACACCTTC. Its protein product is CASRPPGGAWYGYTF.

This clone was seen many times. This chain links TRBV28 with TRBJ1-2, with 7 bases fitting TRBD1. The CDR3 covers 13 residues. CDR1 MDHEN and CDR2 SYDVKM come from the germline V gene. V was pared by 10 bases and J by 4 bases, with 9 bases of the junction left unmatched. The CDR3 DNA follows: TGTGCCACCGAGAACAGGGGCCTCTATGGCTACACCTTC. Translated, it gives CATENRGLYGYTF.

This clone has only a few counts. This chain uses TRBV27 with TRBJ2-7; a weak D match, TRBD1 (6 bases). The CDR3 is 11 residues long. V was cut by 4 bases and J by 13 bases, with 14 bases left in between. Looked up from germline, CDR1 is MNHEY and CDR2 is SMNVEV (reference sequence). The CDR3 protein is CASSSRAGVYF. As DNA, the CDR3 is TGTGCCAGCAGTTCTCGGGCAGGGGTATACTTC.